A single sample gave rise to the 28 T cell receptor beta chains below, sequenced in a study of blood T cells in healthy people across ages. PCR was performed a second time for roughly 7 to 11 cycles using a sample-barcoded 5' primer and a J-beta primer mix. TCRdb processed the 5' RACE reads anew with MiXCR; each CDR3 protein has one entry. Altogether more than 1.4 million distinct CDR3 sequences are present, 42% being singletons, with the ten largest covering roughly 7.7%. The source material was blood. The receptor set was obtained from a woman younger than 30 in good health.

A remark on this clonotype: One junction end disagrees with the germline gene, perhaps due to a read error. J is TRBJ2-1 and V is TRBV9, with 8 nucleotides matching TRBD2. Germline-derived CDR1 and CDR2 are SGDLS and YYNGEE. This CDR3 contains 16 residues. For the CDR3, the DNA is TGCGCCAGCAGCAGAGGGGGACTAGGCTCCTACAATGAGCAGTTCTTC. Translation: CASSRGGLGSYNEQFF.

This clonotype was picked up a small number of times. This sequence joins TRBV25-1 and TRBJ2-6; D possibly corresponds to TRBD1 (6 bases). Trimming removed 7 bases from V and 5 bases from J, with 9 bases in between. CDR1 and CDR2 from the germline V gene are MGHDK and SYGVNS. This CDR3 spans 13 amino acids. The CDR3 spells CASKGDRANVLTF. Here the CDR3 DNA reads TGTGCCAGCAAGGGGGATAGGGCCAACGTCCTGACTTTC. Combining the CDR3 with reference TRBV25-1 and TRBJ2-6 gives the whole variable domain EADIYQTPRYLVIGTGKKITLECSQTMGHDKMYWYQQDPGMELHLIHYSYGVNSTEKGDLSSESTVSRIRTEHFPLTLESARPSHTSQYLCASKGDRANVLTFGAGSRLTVL.

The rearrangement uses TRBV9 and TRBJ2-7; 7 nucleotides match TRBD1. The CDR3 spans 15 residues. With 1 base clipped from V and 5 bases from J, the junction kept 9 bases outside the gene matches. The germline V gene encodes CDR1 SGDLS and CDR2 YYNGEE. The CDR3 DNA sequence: TGTGCCAGCAGCGTAAGGTCGGACAGGCCCCACGAGCAGTACTTC. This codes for CASSVRSDRPHEQYF.

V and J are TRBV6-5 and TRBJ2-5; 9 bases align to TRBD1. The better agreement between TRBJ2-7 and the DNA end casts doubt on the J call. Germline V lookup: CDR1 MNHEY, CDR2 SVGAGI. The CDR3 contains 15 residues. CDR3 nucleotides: TGTGCCAGCAGGCCCGGGACAGGGTCGGCCTACGAGCAGTACTTC. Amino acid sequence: CASRPGTGSAYEQYF.

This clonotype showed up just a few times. The CDR3 nucleotides read TGCAGTGCTAGCCTCGGGACAACCGATCAGCCCCAGCATTTT. Amino acid sequence: CSASLGTTDQPQHF. The V gene is TRBV20-1, the J gene TRBJ1-5; maybe TRBD1 (6 bases). This CDR3 is built from 14 residues. Per the germline V gene, CDR1 is DFQATT and CDR2 is SNEGSKA (reference sequence). V was pared by 3 bases and J by 5 bases, with 14 bases between.

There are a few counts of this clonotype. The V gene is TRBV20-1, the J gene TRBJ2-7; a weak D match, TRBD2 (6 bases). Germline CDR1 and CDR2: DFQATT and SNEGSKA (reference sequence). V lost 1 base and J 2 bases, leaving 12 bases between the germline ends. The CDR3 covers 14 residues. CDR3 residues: CSARAGEGPYEQYF. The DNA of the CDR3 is TGCAGTGCTAGAGCGGGAGAGGGCCCCTACGAGCAGTACTTC.

The CDR3 protein is CASSLSQGYYGYTF. The CDR3 DNA sequence: TGTGCCAGCAGCCTTTCCCAGGGCTACTATGGCTACACCTTC. V is TRBV2 and J is TRBJ1-2, with a tentative D call TRBD1 (5 bases). The germline V gene encodes CDR1 SNHLY and CDR2 FYNNEI. Trimming left V 6 bases short and J 3 bases short, with 14 bases between. This CDR3 is 14 amino acids long.

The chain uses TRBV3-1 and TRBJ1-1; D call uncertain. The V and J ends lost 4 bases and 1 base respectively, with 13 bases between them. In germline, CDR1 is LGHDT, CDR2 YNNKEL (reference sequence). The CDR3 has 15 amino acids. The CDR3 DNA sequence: TGTGCCAGCAGCCTCGGACCGACGGCGAACACTGAAGCTTTCTTT. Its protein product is CASSLGPTANTEAFF.

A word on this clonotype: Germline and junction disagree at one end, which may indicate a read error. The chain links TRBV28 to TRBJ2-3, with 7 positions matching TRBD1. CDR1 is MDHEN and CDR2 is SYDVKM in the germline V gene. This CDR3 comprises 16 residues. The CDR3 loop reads CANSYRQGRSTDTQYF. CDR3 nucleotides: TGTGCCAACAGTTACCGACAGGGAAGGTCCACAGATACGCAGTATTTT. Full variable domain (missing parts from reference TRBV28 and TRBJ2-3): DVKVTQSSRYLVKRTGEKVFLECVQDMDHENMFWYRQDPGLGLRLIYFSYDVKMKEKGDIPEGYSVSREKKERFSLILESASTNQTSMYLCANSYRQGRSTDTQYFGPGTRLTVL.

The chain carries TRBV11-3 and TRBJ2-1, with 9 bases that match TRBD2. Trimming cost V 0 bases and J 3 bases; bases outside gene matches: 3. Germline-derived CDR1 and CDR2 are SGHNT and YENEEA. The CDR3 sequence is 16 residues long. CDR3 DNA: TGTGCCAGCAGCTTAGAGAGTAGCGGGGGCTACAATGAGCAGTTCTTC. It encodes CASSLESSGGYNEQFF.

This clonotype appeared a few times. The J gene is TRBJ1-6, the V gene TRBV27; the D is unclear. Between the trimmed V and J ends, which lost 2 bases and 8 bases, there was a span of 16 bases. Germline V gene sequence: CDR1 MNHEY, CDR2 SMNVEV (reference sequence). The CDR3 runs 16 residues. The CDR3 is CASSLSYSAVDSPLHF. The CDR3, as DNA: TGTGCCAGCAGTTTAAGCTATAGTGCGGTGGATTCACCCCTCCACTTT.

The CDR3 region is CASSPMKVVAQYF. CDR3 DNA: TGTGCCAGCAGCCCGATGAAAGTAGTGGCCCAGTACTTC. The rearrangement uses TRBV12-3 or TRBV12-4 and TRBJ2-5; D gene uncertain. V lost 6 bases and J lost 9, with 17 bases in between. The CDR3 sequence is 13 residues long.

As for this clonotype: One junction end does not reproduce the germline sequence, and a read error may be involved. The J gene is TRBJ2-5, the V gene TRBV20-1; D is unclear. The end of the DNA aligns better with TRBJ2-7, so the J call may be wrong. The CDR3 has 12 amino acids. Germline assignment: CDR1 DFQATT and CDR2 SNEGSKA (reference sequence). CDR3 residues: CGAQPDVYEQYF. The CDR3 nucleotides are TGCGGTGCTCAGCCGGACGTCTACGAGCAGTACTTC.

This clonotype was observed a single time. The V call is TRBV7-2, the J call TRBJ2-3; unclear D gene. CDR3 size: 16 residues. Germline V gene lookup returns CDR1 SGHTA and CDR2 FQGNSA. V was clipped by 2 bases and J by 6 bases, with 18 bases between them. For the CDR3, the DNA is TGTGCCAGCAGCTTATATGAGGAGCTGGGTCCTGATACGCAGTATTTT. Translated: CASSLYEELGPDTQYF.

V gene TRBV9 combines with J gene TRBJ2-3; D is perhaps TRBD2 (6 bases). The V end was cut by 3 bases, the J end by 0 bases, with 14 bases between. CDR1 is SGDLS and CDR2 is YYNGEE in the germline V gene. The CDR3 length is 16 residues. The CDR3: CASSAGASESTDTQYF. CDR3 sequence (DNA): TGTGCCAGCAGCGCGGGAGCCTCTGAGAGCACAGATACGCAGTATTTT. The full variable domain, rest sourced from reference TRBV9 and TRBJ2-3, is DSGVTQTPKHLITATGQRVTLRCSPRSGDLSVYWYQQSLDQGLQFLIQYYNGEERAKGNILERFSAQQFPDLHSELNLSSLELGDSALYFCASSAGASESTDTQYFGPGTRLTVL.

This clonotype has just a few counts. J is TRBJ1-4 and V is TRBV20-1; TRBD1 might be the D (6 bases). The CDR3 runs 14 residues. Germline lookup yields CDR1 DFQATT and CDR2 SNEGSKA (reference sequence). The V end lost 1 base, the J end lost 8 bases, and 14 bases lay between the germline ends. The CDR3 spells CSARGGGLGEKLFF. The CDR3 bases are TGCAGTGCTAGAGGGGGGGGCCTGGGGGAAAAACTGTTTTTT.

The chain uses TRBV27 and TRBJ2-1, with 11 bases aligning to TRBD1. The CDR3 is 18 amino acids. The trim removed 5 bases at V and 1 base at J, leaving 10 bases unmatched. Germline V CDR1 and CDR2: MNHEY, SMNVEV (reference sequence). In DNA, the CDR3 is TGTGCCAGCAGTCCACGGACAGGGGGCGTGTCATCCTACAATGAGCAGTTCTTC. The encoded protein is CASSPRTGGVSSYNEQFF.

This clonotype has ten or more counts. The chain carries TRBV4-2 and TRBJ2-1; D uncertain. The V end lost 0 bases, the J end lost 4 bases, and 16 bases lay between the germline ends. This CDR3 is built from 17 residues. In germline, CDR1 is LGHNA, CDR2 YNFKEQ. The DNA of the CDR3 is TGTGCCAGCAGCCAAGATCTAGGCGGCACCCAATACAATGAGCAGTTCTTC. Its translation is CASSQDLGGTQYNEQFF.

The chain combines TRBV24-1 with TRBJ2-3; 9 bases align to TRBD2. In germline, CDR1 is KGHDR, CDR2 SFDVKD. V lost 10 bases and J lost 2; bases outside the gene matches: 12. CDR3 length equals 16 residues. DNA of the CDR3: TGTGCCACGGCTGGCGGGCGGGAGGGCCCCACAGATACGCAGTATTTT. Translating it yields CATAGGREGPTDTQYF.

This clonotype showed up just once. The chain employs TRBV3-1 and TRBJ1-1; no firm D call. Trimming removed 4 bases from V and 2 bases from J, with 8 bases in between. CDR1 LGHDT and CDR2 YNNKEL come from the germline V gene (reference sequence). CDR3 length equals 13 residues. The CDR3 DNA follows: TGTGCCAGCAGCCCTTATGGTAACACTGAAGCTTTCTTT. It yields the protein CASSPYGNTEAFF. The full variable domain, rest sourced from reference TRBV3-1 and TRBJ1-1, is DTAVSQTPKYLVTQMGNDKSIKCEQNLGHDTMYWYKQDSKKFLKIMFSYNNKELIINETVPNRFSPKSPDKAHLNLHINSLELGDSAVYFCASSPYGNTEAFFGQGTRLTVV.

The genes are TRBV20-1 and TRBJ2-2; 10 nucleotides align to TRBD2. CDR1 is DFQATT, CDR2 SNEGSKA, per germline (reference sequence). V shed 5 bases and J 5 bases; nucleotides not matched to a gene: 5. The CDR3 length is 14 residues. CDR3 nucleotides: TGCAGTGCTGCGCAAGCGGGGGGGACCGGGGAGCTGTTTTTT. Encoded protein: CSAAQAGGTGELFF.

CDR3 loop: CASRDRDNRKNIQYF. The CDR3 DNA is TGTGCCAGCAGGGATAGGGACAACCGGAAAAACATTCAGTACTTC. The chain is built from TRBV2 and TRBJ2-4; D might be TRBD1 (6 bases). V dropped 6 bases and J dropped 4 bases, with 16 bases sitting between them. The germline V gene encodes CDR1 SNHLY and CDR2 FYNNEI. CDR3 length: 15 residues.

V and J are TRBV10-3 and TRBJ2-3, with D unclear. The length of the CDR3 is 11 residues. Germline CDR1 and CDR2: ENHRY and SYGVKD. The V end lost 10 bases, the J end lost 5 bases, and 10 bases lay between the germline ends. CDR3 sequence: CATTKGDTQYF. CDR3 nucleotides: TGTGCCACCACTAAGGGAGATACGCAGTATTTT.

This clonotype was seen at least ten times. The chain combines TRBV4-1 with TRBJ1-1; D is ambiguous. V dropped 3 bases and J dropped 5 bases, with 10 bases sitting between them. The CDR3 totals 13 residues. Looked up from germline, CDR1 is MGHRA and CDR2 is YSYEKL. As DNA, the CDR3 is TGCGCCAGCAGCCACGAGGGTAGGACTGAAGCTTTCTTT. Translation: CASSHEGRTEAFF.

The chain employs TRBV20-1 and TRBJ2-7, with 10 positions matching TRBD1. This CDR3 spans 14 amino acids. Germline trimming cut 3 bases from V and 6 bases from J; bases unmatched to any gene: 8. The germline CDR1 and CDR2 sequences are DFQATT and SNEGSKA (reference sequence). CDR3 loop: CSARPGTGVFEQYF. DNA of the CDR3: TGCAGTGCTAGGCCAGGGACAGGGGTCTTCGAGCAGTACTTC.

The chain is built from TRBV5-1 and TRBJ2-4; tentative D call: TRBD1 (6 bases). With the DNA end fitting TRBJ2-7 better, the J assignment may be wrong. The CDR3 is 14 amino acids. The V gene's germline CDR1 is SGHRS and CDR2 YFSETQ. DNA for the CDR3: TGCGCCAGCAGCACAGGGTCACTTGTCGACGAGCAGTACTTC. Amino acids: CASSTGSLVDEQYF.

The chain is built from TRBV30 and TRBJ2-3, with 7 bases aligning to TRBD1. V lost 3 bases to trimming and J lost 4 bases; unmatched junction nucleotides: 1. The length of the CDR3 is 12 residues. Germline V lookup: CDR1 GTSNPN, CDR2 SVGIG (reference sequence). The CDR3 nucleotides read TGTGCCTGGAGACAGGGGCCAGATACGCAGTATTTT. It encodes CAWRQGPDTQYF.

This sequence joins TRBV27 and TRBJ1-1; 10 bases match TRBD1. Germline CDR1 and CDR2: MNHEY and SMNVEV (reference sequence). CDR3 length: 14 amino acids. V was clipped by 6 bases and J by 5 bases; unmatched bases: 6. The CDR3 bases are TGTGCCAGCAGGGGGACGGACAGGGGGACTGAAGCTTTCTTT. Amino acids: CASRGTDRGTEAFF.